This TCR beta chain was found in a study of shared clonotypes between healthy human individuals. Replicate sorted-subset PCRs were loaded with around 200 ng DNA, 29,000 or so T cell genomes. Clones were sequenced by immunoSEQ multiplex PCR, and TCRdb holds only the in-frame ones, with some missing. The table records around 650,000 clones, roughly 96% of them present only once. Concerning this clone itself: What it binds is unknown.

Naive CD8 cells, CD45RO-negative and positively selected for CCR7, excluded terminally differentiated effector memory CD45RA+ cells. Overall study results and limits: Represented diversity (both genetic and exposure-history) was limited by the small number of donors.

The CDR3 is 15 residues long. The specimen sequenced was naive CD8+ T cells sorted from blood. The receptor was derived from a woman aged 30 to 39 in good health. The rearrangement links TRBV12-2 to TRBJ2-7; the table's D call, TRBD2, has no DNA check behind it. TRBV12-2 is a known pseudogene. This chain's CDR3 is CASRPRTSGSYEQYF. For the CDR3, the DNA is TGTGCAAGTCGCCCCAGGACTAGCGGCTCCTACGAGCAGTACTTC.